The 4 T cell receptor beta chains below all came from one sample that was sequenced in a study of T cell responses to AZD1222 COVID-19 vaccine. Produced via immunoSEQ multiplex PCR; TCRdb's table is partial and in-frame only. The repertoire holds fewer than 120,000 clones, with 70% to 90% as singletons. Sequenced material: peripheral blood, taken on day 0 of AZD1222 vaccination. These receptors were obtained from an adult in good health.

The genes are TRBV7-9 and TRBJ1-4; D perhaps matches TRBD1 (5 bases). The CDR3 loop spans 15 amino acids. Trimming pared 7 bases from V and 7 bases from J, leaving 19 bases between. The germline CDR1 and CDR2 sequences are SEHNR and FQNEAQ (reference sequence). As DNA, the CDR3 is TGTGCCAGCACCCAATCGGGGGGGTCAGGTGAAAAACTGTTTTTT. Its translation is CASTQSGGSGEKLFF.

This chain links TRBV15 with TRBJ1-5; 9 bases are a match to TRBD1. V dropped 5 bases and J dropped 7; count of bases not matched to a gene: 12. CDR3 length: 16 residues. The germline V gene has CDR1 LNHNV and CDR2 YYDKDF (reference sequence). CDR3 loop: CATSGYGTGLLQPQHF. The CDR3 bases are TGTGCCACCAGCGGCTACGGGACAGGGCTCCTACAGCCCCAGCATTTT.

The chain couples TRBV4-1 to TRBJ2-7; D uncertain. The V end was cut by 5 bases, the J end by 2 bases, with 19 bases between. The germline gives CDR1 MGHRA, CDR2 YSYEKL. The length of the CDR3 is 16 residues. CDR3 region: CASSERLEYRAYEQYF. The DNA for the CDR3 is TGCGCCAGCAGCGAAAGGTTGGAGTATAGGGCCTACGAGCAGTACTTC.

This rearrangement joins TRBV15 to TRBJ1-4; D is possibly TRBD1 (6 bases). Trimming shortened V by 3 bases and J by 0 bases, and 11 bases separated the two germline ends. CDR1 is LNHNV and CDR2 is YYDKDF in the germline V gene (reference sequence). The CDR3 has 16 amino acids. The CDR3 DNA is TGTGCCACCAGCAGGGGCACAGGGTCAACTAATGAAAAACTGTTTTTT. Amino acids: CATSRGTGSTNEKLFF. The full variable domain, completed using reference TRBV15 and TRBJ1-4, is DAMVIQNPRYQVTQFGKPVTLSCSQTLNHNVMYWYQQKSSQAPKLLFHYYDKDFNNEADTPDNFQSRRPNTSFCFLDIRSPGLGDTAMYLCATSRGTGSTNEKLFFGSGTQLSVL.